This T cell receptor beta chain was sequenced during a study of blood T cell repertoires in COVID-19. Study-wide context: Both acute and convalescent COVID-19 samples were obtained from the United States, Italy and Spain. In each case, the material was cDNA or gDNA derived from T cells, B-cell-depleted T cells, or PBMCs.

Clones were read by immunoSEQ multiplex PCR, and TCRdb kept only the in-frame ones, dropping some. The sample lists tens of thousands of clones, 65% to 85% occurring once. The V gene end was trimmed by 5 bases and the J gene end by 6 bases; junction bases not matched to a gene: 7. The CDR3 sequence is 14 residues long. Germline V CDR1 and CDR2: LNHNV, YYDKDF (reference sequence). The TCR was taken from a human donor with active or convalescent COVID-19. The donor label of this sample is uncertain. This chain uses TRBV15 with TRBJ1-5; 7 bases are a match to TRBD1. The sample comprised peripheral blood. The DNA of the CDR3 is TGTGCCACCAGCCTCAGGGGGATGTCTCAGCCCCAGCATTTT. This sequence encodes CATSLRGMSQPQHF.